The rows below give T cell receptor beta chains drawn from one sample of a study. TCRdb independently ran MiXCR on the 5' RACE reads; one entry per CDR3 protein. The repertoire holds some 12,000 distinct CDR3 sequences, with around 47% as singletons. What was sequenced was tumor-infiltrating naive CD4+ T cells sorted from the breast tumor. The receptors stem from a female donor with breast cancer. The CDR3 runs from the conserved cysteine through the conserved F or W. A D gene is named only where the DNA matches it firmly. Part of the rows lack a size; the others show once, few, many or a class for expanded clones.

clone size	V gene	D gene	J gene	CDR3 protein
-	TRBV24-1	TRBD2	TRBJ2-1	CATSDRGLAGVREQFF
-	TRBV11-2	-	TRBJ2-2	CASSSYSDGELFF
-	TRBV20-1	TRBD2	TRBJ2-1	CSARPRGLAGSYNEQFF
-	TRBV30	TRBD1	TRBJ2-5	CAWTTGTGGETQYF
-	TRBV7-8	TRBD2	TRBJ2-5	CASSDRLAGSQETLYF
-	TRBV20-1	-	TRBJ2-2	CSARGFREPTGELFF
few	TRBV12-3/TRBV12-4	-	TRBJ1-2	CASSFRGIPGGGYTF
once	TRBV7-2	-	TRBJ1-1	CASSLKQTARLTEAFF
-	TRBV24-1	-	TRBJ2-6	CATGTGFGANVLTF
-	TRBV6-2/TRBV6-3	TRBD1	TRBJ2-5	CASRPDRGNFETQYF
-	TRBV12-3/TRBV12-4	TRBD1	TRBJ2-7	CASSTPWDSYEQYF
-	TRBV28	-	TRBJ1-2	CASSLPGQRLGGYTF
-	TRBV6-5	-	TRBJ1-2	CASSRVLNYGYTF
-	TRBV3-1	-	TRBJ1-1	CASRRTDANTEAFF
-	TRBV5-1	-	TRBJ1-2	CASSLGSPGYTF
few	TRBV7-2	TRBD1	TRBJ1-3	CASSLTGGDPTGNTIYF
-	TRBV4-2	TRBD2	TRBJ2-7	CASSQEAGESDEQYF
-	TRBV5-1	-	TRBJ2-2	CASSLESVGNTGELFF
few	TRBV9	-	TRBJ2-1	CASSVAGGSSYNEQFF
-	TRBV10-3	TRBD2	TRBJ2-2	CAISESGTSGRGTGELIF